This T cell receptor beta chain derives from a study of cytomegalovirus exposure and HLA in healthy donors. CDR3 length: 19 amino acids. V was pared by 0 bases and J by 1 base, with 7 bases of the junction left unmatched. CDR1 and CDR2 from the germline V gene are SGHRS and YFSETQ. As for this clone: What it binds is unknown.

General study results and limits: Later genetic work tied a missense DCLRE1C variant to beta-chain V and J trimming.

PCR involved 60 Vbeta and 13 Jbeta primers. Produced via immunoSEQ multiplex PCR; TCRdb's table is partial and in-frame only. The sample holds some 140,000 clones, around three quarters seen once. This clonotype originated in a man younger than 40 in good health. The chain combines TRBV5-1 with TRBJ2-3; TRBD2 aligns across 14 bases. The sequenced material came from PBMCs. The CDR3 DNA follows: TGCGCCAGCAGCTTGGCCGGAGGACTAGCGGGAGGAGGCACAGATACGCAGTATTTT. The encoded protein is CASSLAGGLAGGGTDTQYF. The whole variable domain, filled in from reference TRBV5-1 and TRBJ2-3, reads KAGVTQTPRYLIKTRGQQVTLSCSPISGHRSVSWYQQTPGQGLQFLFEYFSETQRNKGNFPGRFSGRQFSNSRSEMNVSTLELGDSALYLCASSLAGGLAGGGTDTQYFGPGTRLTVL.